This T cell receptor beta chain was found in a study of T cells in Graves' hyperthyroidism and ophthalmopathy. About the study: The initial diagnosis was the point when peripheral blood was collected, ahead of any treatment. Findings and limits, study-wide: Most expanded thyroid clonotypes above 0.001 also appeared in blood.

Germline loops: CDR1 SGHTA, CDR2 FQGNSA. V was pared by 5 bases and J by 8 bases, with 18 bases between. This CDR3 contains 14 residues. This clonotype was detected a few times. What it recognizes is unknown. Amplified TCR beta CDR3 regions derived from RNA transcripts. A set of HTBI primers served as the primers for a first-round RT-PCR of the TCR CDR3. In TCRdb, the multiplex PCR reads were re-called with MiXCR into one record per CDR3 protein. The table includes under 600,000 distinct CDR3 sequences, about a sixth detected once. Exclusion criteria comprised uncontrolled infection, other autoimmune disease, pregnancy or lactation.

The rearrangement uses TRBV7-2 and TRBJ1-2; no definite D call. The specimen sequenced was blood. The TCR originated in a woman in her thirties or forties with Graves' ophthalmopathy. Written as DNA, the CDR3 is TGTGCCAGCAGCCCAGAAGGGCCCGGAGGAGGCTACACCTTC. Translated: CASSPEGPGGGYTF.